The TCR beta chain described here comes from a study of CD8+ T cells in alopecia areata. Study-wide findings and caveats: Expanded CD8+ clones among the top 100, as well as scalp clonality, were significantly decreased by tofacitinib. Clonality exceeded that of normal scalp in lesional scalp, most notably in alopecia totalis/universalis.

RNA extraction was followed by reverse transcription into cDNA, which acted as the sequencing template. Profiled with immunoSEQ multiplex PCR; TCRdb holds only in-frame clones, not every one. Of 200,000 to 250,000 clones listed, around two fifths are singletons. V dropped 2 bases and J dropped 1; count of bases not matched to a gene: 2. CDR1 GTSNPN and CDR2 SVGIG come from the germline V gene (reference sequence). The CDR3 spans 15 residues. As concerns this clone: Its antigen is currently unknown.

Treatment in this sample: oral pan-JAK inhibitor, 5-10 mg twice daily. Alopecia areata patients gave lesional scalp punch biopsies and peripheral blood samples. The receptor was isolated from a human donor with alopecia areata. The chain recombines TRBV30 with TRBJ2-1, with 10 bases identical to TRBD2. This material consisted of CD4+ T cells sorted from blood, taken between weeks 30 and 35, from a patient treated with tofacitinib. CDR3 sequence reads: CAWSQLAGSYNEQFF. CDR3 sequence (DNA): TGTGCCTGGAGTCAACTAGCGGGGTCCTACAATGAGCAGTTCTTC. Using reference TRBV30 and TRBJ2-1 for the parts outside the CDR3, the full variable domain is SQTIHQWPATLVQPVGSPLSLECTVEGTSNPNLYWYRQAAGRGLQLLFYSVGIGQISSEVPQNLSASRPQDRQFILSSKKLLLSDSGFYLCAWSQLAGSYNEQFFGPGTRLTVL.